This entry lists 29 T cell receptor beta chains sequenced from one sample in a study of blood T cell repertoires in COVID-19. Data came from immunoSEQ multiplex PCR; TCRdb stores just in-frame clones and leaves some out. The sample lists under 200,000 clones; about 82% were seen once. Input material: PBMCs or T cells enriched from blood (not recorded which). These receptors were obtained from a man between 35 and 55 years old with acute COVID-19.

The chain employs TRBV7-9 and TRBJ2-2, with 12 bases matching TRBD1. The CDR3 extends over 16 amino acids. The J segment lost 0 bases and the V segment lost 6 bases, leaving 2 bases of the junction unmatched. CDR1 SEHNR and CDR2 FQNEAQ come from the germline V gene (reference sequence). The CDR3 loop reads CASRGTGGANTGELFF. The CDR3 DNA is TGTGCCAGCAGAGGGACAGGGGGCGCGAACACCGGGGAGCTGTTTTTT. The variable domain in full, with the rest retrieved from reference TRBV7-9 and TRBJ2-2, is DTGVSQNPRHKITKRGQNVTFRCDPISEHNRLYWYRQTLGQGPEFLTYFQNEAQLEKSRLLSDRFSAERPKGSFSTLEIQRTEQGDSAMYLCASRGTGGANTGELFFGEGSRLTVL.

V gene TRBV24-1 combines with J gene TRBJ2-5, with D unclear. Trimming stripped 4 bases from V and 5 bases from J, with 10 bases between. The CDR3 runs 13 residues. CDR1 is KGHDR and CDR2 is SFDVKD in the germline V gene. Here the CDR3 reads CATSDLGVETQYF. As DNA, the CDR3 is TGTGCCACCAGTGACCTAGGTGTGGAGACCCAGTACTTC.

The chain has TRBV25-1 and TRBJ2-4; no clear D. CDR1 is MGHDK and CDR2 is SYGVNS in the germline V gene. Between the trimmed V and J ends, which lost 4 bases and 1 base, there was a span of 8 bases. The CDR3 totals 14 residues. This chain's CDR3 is CASSGSGAKNIQYF. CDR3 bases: TGTGCCAGCAGTGGGAGTGGGGCCAAAAACATTCAGTACTTC.

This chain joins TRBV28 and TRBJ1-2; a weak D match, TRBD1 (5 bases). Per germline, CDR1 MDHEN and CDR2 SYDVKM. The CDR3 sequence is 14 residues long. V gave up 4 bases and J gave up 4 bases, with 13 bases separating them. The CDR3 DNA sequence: TGTGCCAGCAGTTCGACACAGGCCCGCTATGGCTACACCTTC. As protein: CASSSTQARYGYTF.

The CDR3 is CASSEVDKRYF. The DNA of the CDR3 is TGTGCCAGCAGTGAAGTGGACAAACGGTACTTC. The chain couples TRBV2 to TRBJ2-7, with D perhaps matching TRBD1 (5 bases). CDR3 length: 11 amino acids. V was pared by 1 base and J by 12 bases, with 10 bases between. The germline CDR1 and CDR2 sequences are SNHLY and FYNNEI.

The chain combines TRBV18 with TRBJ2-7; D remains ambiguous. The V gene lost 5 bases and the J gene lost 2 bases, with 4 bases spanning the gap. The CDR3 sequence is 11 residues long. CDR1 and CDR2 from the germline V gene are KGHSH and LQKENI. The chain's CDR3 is CASSSPYEQYF. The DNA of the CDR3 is TGTGCCAGCTCATCTCCCTACGAGCAGTACTTC.

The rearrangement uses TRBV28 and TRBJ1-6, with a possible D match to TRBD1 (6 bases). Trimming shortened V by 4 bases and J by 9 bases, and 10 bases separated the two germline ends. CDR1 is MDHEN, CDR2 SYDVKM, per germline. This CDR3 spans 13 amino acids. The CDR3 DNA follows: TGTGCCAGCAGTTCGACAGGTGCTTCACCCCTCCACTTT. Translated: CASSSTGASPLHF. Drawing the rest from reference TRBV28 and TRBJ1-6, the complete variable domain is DVKVTQSSRYLVKRTGEKVFLECVQDMDHENMFWYRQDPGLGLRLIYFSYDVKMKEKGDIPEGYSVSREKKERFSLILESASTNQTSMYLCASSSTGASPLHFGNGTRLTVT.

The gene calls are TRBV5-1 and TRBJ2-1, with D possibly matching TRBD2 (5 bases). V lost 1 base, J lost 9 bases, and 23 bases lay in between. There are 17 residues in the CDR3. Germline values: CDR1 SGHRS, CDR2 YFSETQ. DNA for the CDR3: TGCGCCAGCAGCTTGAGGGTCTTATCCAGGAGCAGCGGTGAGCAGTTCTTC. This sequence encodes CASSLRVLSRSSGEQFF.

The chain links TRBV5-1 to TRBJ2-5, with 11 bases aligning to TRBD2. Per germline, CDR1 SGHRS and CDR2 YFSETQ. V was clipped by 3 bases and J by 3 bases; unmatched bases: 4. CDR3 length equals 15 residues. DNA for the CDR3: TGCGCCAGCAGCTCCGGGACTAGCGGTAAAGAGACCCAGTACTTC. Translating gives CASSSGTSGKETQYF. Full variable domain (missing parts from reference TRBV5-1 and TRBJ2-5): KAGVTQTPRYLIKTRGQQVTLSCSPISGHRSVSWYQQTPGQGLQFLFEYFSETQRNKGNFPGRFSGRQFSNSRSEMNVSTLELGDSALYLCASSSGTSGKETQYFGPGTRLLVL.

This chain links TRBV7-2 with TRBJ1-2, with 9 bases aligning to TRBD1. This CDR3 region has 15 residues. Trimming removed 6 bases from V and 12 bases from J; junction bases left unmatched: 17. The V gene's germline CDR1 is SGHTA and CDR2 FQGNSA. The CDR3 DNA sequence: TGTGCCAGCAGTTCACCGGGACAGGGTGAATTCCGCGACACCTTC. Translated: CASSSPGQGEFRDTF.

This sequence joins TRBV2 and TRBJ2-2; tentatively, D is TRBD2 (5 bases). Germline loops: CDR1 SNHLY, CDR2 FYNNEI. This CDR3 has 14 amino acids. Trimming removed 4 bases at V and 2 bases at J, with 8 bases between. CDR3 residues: CASSGRTNTGELFF. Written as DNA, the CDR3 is TGTGCCAGCAGTGGAAGGACTAACACCGGGGAGCTGTTTTTT.

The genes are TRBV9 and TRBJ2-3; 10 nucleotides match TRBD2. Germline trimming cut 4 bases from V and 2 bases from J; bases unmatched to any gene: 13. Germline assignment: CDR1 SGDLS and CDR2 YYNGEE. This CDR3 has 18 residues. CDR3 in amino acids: CASSPGSLLAGDTDTQYF. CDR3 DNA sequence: TGTGCCAGCAGCCCCGGAAGTCTCCTAGCGGGAGACACAGATACGCAGTATTTT.

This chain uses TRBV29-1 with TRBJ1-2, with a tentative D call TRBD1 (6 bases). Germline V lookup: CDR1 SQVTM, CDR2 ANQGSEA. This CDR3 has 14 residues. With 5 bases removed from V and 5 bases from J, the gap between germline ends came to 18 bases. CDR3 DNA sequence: TGCAGCGTTCTGACAGGCCCGGAGAGGTATGGCTACACCTTC. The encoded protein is CSVLTGPERYGYTF. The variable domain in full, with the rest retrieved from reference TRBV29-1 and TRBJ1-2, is SAVISQKPSRDICQRGTSLTIQCQVDSQVTMMFWYRQQPGQSLTLIATANQGSEATYESGFVIDKFPISRPNLTFSTLTVSNMSPEDSSIYLCSVLTGPERYGYTFGSGTRLTVV.

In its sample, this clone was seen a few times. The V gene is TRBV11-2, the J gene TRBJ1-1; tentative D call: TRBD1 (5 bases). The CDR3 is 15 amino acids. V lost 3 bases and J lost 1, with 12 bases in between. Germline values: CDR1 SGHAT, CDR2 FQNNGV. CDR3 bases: TGTGCCAGCAGCTTTGGGGGGGGAGGGAACACTGAAGCTTTCTTT. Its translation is CASSFGGGGNTEAFF.

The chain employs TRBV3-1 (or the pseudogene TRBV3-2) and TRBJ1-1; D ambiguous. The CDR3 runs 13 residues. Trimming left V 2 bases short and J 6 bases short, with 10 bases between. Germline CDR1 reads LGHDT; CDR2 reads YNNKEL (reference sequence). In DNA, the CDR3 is TGTGCCAGCAGCCAAATAACTCGATCTGAAGCTTTCTTT. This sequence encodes CASSQITRSEAFF.

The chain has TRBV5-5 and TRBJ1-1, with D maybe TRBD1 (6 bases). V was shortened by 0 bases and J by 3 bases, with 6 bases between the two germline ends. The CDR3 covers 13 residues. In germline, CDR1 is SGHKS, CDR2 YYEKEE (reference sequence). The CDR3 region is CASSLDRDTEAFF. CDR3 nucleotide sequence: TGTGCCAGCAGCTTGGACAGGGACACTGAAGCTTTCTTT. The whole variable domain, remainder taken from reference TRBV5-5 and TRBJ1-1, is DAGVTQSPTHLIKTRGQQVTLRCSPISGHKSVSWYQQVLGQGPQFIFQYYEKEERGRGNFPDRFSARQFPNYSSELNVNALLLGDSALYLCASSLDRDTEAFFGQGTRLTVV.

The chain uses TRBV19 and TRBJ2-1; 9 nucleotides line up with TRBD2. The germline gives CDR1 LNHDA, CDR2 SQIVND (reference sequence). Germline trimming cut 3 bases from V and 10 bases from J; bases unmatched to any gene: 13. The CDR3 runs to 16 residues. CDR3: CASSIIPLAGPLEQFF. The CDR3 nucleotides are TGTGCCAGTAGTATTATCCCCCTAGCGGGGCCTCTCGAGCAGTTCTTC.

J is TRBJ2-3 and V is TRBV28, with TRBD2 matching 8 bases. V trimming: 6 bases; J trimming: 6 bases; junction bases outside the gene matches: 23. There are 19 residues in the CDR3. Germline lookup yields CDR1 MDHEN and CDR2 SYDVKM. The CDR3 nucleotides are TGTGCCAGCAGACTACGACTAGCGAGGAACCAGCTAAAGGAGGATACGCAGTATTTT. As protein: CASRLRLARNQLKEDTQYF.

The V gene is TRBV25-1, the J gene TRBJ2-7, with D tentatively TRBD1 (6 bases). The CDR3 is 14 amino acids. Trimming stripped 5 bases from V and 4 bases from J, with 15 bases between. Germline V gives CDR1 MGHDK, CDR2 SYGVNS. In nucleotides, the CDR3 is TGTGCCAGCAGTCTTCAGGGGCCAGGATACGAGCAGTACTTC. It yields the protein CASSLQGPGYEQYF.

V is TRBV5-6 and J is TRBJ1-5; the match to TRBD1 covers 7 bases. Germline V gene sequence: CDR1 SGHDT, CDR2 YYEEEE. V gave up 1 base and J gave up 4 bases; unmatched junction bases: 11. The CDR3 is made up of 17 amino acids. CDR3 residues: CASSLRRGGTSNQPQHF. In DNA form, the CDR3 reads TGTGCCAGCAGCTTGCGACGAGGGGGCACCTCAAATCAGCCCCAGCATTTT.

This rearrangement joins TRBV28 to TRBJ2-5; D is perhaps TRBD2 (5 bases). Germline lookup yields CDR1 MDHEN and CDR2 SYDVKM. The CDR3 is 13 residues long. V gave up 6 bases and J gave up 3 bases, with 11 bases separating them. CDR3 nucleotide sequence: TGTGCCAGCAGCCCCGGGGATAAAGAGACCCAGTACTTC. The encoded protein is CASSPGDKETQYF. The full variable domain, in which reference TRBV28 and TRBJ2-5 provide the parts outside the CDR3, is DVKVTQSSRYLVKRTGEKVFLECVQDMDHENMFWYRQDPGLGLRLIYFSYDVKMKEKGDIPEGYSVSREKKERFSLILESASTNQTSMYLCASSPGDKETQYFGPGTRLLVL.

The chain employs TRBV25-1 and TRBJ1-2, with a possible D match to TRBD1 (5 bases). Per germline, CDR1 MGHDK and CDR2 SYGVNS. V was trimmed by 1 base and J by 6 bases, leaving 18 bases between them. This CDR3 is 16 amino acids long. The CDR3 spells CASSEFGGAGRNGYTF. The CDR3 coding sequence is TGTGCCAGCAGTGAATTCGGCGGGGCGGGGAGGAATGGCTACACCTTC.

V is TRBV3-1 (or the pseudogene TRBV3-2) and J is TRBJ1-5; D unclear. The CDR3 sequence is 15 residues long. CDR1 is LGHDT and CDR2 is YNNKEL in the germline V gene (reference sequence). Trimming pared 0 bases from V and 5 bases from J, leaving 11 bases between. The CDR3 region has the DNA TGTGCCAGCAGCCAAGATCCCGGGAGGGATCAGCCCCAGCATTTT. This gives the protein CASSQDPGRDQPQHF.

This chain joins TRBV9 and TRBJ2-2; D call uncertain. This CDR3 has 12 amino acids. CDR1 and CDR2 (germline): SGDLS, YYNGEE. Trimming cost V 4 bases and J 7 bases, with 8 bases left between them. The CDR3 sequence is CASSKRDGELFF. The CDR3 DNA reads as TGTGCCAGCAGCAAGCGCGACGGGGAGCTGTTTTTT. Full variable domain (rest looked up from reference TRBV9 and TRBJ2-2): DSGVTQTPKHLITATGQRVTLRCSPRSGDLSVYWYQQSLDQGLQFLIQYYNGEERAKGNILERFSAQQFPDLHSELNLSSLELGDSALYFCASSKRDGELFFGEGSRLTVL.

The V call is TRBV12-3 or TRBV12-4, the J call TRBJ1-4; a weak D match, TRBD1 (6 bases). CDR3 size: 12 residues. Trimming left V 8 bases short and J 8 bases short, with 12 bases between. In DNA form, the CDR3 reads TGTGCCAGCCGCACGGGGGGCGAAAAACTGTTTTTT. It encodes CASRTGGEKLFF.

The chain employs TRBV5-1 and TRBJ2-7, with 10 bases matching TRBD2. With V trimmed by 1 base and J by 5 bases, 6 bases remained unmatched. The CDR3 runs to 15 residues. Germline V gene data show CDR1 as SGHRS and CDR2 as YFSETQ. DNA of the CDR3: TGCGCCAGCAGCTTGCGAACCCTAGCGGGAGACGAGCAGTACTTC. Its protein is CASSLRTLAGDEQYF.

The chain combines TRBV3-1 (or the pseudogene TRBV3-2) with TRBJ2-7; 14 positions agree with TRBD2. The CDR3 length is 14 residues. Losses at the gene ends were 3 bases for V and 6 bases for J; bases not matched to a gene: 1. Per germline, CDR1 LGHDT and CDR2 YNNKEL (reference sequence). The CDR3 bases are TGTGCCAGCAGCCAGGGACTAGCGGGAGTCGAGCAGTACTTC. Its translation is CASSQGLAGVEQYF.

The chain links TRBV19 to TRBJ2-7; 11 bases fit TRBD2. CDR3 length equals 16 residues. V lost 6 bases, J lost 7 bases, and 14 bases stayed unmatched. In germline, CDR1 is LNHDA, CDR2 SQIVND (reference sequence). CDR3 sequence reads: CASSRQTSGAAWEQYF. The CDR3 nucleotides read TGTGCCAGTAGCAGACAGACTAGCGGGGCTGCGTGGGAGCAGTACTTC.

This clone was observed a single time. CDR3 region: CASSFQGGNTGELFF. For the CDR3, the DNA is TGTGCCAGCAGCTTCCAGGGGGGGAACACCGGGGAGCTGTTTTTT. The chain is built from TRBV7-2 and TRBJ2-2; TRBD1 might be the D (7 bases). The V end was cut by 3 bases, the J end by 1 base, with 9 bases between. The CDR3 totals 15 residues. Germline V lookup: CDR1 SGHTA, CDR2 FQGNSA.